This is a list of T cell receptor beta chains from one sample in a study of a mutant IDH1 vaccine in newly diagnosed glioma. Assay: immunoSEQ multiplex PCR; the TCRdb copy retains only in-frame clones and omits some. The table has around 28,000 clones, roughly 90% seen once. The antigens these receptors bind are not known. Material: PBMCs, obtained from a glioma patient whose treatment included an IDH1 peptide vaccine. These receptors came from a man aged 18 to 30 with glioma. Both conserved end residues are part of each CDR3. D genes are given only for firm matches. Clone size is not always given. Where it is, it says once, few, many or a class for expanded clones.

CDR3nt: TGTGCCAGCAGTGATGGCGATGCGAACACCGGGGAGCTGTTTTTT
CDR3aa: CASSDGDANTGELFF
v_gene: TRBV2
j_gene: TRBJ2-2
abundance: .
d_gene: .

CDR3nt: TGTGCCAGCAGTTTACGGGGGGTTCACGAGCAGTACTTC
CDR3aa: CASSLRGVHEQYF
v_gene: TRBV28
j_gene: TRBJ2-7
abundance: .
d_gene: TRBD2

CDR3nt: TGTGCCAGCAGCTTGGGCAGGGATGGACCCTACGAGCAGTACTTC
CDR3aa: CASSLGRDGPYEQYF
v_gene: TRBV5-4
j_gene: TRBJ2-7
abundance: .
d_gene: .

CDR3nt: TGCAGTGCTAGGGCATCTCTGGGCTACACCTTC
CDR3aa: CSARASLGYTF
v_gene: TRBV20-1
j_gene: TRBJ1-2
abundance: .
d_gene: .

CDR3nt: TGTGCCAGCAGTCCTACCCAGACGAATGAAAAACTGTTTTTT
CDR3aa: CASSPTQTNEKLFF
v_gene: TRBV27
j_gene: TRBJ1-4
abundance: .
d_gene: .

CDR3nt: TGTGCCTGTCTACAAGGCGCGCCTGAAGCTTTCTTT
CDR3aa: CACLQGAPEAFF
v_gene: TRBV30
j_gene: TRBJ1-1
abundance: .
d_gene: .

CDR3nt: TGTGCCAGCAGCTTAGCGGGCAGCACCGGGACTGAAGCTTTCTTT
CDR3aa: CASSLAGSTGTEAFF
v_gene: TRBV7-2
j_gene: TRBJ1-1
abundance: .
d_gene: .

CDR3nt: TGTGCTAGTGGTTTGGTACAGATAGCGGGTGGAAGGGGCACCGGGGAGCTGTTTTTT
CDR3aa: CASGLVQIAGGRGTGELFF
v_gene: TRBV12-5
j_gene: TRBJ2-2
abundance: .
d_gene: TRBD2

CDR3nt: TGTGCCAGCAGCTTAGGGGGTACTGCTGGGGCCAACGTCCTGACTTTC
CDR3aa: CASSLGGTAGANVLTF
v_gene: TRBV7-9
j_gene: TRBJ2-6
abundance: .
d_gene: .

CDR3nt: TGTGCCAGCAGCTTGGGAGACAGAATAGCTGAAAAACTGTTTTTT
CDR3aa: CASSLGDRIAEKLFF
v_gene: TRBV5-5
j_gene: TRBJ1-4
abundance: once
d_gene: .

CDR3nt: TGTGCCAGCAGGCCTCGGCCGGGACTAGCGGGGTGGAGCACAGATACGCAGTATTTT
CDR3aa: CASRPRPGLAGWSTDTQYF
v_gene: TRBV7-2
j_gene: TRBJ2-3
abundance: .
d_gene: TRBD2

CDR3nt: TGTGCCAGCAGTTTTTCCAGCAATCAGCCCCAGCATTTT
CDR3aa: CASSFSSNQPQHF
v_gene: TRBV27
j_gene: TRBJ1-5
abundance: .
d_gene: .

CDR3nt: TGCGCCAGCAGCCAAGCAGGTGAAAAACTGTTTTTT
CDR3aa: CASSQAGEKLFF
v_gene: TRBV4-3
j_gene: TRBJ1-4
abundance: .
d_gene: .

CDR3nt: TGTGCCAGCAGTTTACAGGGGAACTATGGCTACACCTTC
CDR3aa: CASSLQGNYGYTF
v_gene: TRBV27
j_gene: TRBJ1-2
abundance: .
d_gene: .

CDR3nt: TGTGCCAGCAGGCCACAGGTAGACACCATATATTTT
CDR3aa: CASRPQVDTIYF
v_gene: TRBV13
j_gene: TRBJ1-3
abundance: once
d_gene: .

CDR3nt: TGTGCCATCAGGGCAGGGATCATCGGGGAGCTGTTTTTT
CDR3aa: CAIRAGIIGELFF
v_gene: TRBV10-3
j_gene: TRBJ2-2
abundance: .
d_gene: .

CDR3nt: TGTGCCAGCAGCTTGGGCCAGTTTAATGAAAAACTGTTTTTT
CDR3aa: CASSLGQFNEKLFF
v_gene: TRBV5-4
j_gene: TRBJ1-4
abundance: .
d_gene: .

CDR3nt: TGTGCCAGCACCCTAACGGGGAATTCTGAAGCTTTCTTT
CDR3aa: CASTLTGNSEAFF
v_gene: TRBV7-9
j_gene: TRBJ1-1
abundance: .
d_gene: .

CDR3nt: TGTGCCAGCAGGTCCCGGGTGGGAAACTATGGCTACACCTTC
CDR3aa: CASRSRVGNYGYTF
v_gene: TRBV6-5
j_gene: TRBJ1-2
abundance: .
d_gene: .

CDR3nt: TGTGCCAGCAGCCAAGACCCCTGGGACCACGAGCAGTACTTC
CDR3aa: CASSQDPWDHEQYF
v_gene: TRBV4-2
j_gene: TRBJ2-7
abundance: .
d_gene: .

CDR3nt: TGCGCCAGCAGCTTGGATCGCCGGGTAGTTTCAGAAGGAAACACTGAAGCTTTCTTT
CDR3aa: CASSLDRRVVSEGNTEAFF
v_gene: TRBV5-1
j_gene: TRBJ1-1
abundance: .
d_gene: .

CDR3nt: TGCGCCAGCAGCTACAGGGTTTCTGGCACTGAAGCTTTCTTT
CDR3aa: CASSYRVSGTEAFF
v_gene: TRBV4-3
j_gene: TRBJ1-1
abundance: .
d_gene: .

CDR3nt: TGTGCCAGCAGCCTACAGGGCTCTGGGGCCAACGTCCTGACTTTC
CDR3aa: CASSLQGSGANVLTF
v_gene: TRBV14
j_gene: TRBJ2-6
abundance: .
d_gene: .

CDR3nt: TGTGCCAGCAGTGAAATCGTGCCCTACGAGCAGTACTTC
CDR3aa: CASSEIVPYEQYF
v_gene: TRBV2
j_gene: TRBJ2-7
abundance: once
d_gene: .

CDR3nt: TGTGCCAGCAGCGCTTCAATGGGGGATAACGAGCAGTACTTC
CDR3aa: CASSASMGDNEQYF
v_gene: TRBV9
j_gene: TRBJ2-7
abundance: .
d_gene: .

CDR3nt: TGTGCCAGCAGCTCTCTCCACTGGACAGGGTCCTACGAGCAGTACTTC
CDR3aa: CASSSLHWTGSYEQYF
v_gene: TRBV5-4
j_gene: TRBJ2-7
abundance: once
d_gene: TRBD1

CDR3nt: TGTGCCAGTTCAGAGGGTACTGGGGCCAACGTCCTGACTTTC
CDR3aa: CASSEGTGANVLTF
v_gene: TRBV19
j_gene: TRBJ2-6
abundance: .
d_gene: .

CDR3nt: TGTGCCAGCCAGGGGGGAAGTGGGGCCAACGTCCTGACTTTC
CDR3aa: CASQGGSGANVLTF
v_gene: TRBV19
j_gene: TRBJ2-6
abundance: .
d_gene: .

CDR3nt: TGTGCCAGCAGTTTATCTCAGGGAAACAATCAGCCCCAGCATTTT
CDR3aa: CASSLSQGNNQPQHF
v_gene: TRBV28
j_gene: TRBJ1-5
abundance: .
d_gene: .

CDR3nt: TGTGCCAGCAGTGAAGCTTGGAGCGGAGGCTACACCTTC
CDR3aa: CASSEAWSGGYTF
v_gene: TRBV2
j_gene: TRBJ1-2
abundance: .
d_gene: .

CDR3nt: TGCGCCAGCAGCCCTTGGGAGGGAGCTAACTATGGCTACACCTTC
CDR3aa: CASSPWEGANYGYTF
v_gene: TRBV4-3
j_gene: TRBJ1-2
abundance: once
d_gene: .

CDR3nt: TGTGCCAGCAGCTTGGAGGTTAATGAAAAACTGTTTTTT
CDR3aa: CASSLEVNEKLFF
v_gene: TRBV5-5
j_gene: TRBJ1-4
abundance: .
d_gene: .

CDR3nt: TGTGCCAGCAGCCCAAACAGGGGCAATCAGCCCCAGCATTTT
CDR3aa: CASSPNRGNQPQHF
v_gene: TRBV7-2
j_gene: TRBJ1-5
abundance: .
d_gene: .

CDR3nt: TGTGCCAGCAGTCTGCCACCGCTCTGGGCTGGAAACACCATATATTTT
CDR3aa: CASSLPPLWAGNTIYF
v_gene: TRBV6-6
j_gene: TRBJ1-3
abundance: .
d_gene: .

CDR3nt: TGTGCCAGCAGGTTCCGGGGAGGGAATCAGCCCCAGCATTTT
CDR3aa: CASRFRGGNQPQHF
v_gene: TRBV2
j_gene: TRBJ1-5
abundance: .
d_gene: .

CDR3nt: TGTGCCAGCAGCGGTGTTCGACTACGAAATGAGCAGTTCTTC
CDR3aa: CASSGVRLRNEQFF
v_gene: TRBV14
j_gene: TRBJ2-1
abundance: .
d_gene: .